Presented here are 22 T cell receptor beta chains from one specimen sequenced in a study of human T cells and chemical hapten exposure. TCRdb passed the RACE reads through MiXCR, listing each CDR3 protein once. Of roughly 53,000 distinct CDR3 sequences detected, 8% to 10% appear once; the ten largest clones hold approximately 17%. Time point defined: patch test 3, about 24 weeks after DPC sensitization. Treatment denoted: therapeutic diphenylcyclopropenone sensitization with weekly scalp DPC. The sequences come from whole blood, collected in connection with sensitization to the hapten diphenylcyclopropenone (DPC). Source of these receptors: a woman aged 35 to 49 with alopecia areata. Some clones in this sample may be carry-over from other donors' samples.

The chain recombines TRBV9 with TRBJ1-6; TRBD1 agrees at 7 bases. V lost 1 base, J lost 6 bases, and 4 bases stayed unmatched. CDR1 and CDR2 from the germline V gene are SGDLS and YYNGEE. The CDR3 is 15 residues long. In DNA form, the CDR3 reads TGTGCCAGCAGCGTAAACAGGGGAGGTAATTCACCCCTCCACTTT. It is translated as CASSVNRGGNSPLHF.

Only one count was recorded for this clonotype. The rearrangement joins TRBV20-1 to TRBJ2-3; maybe TRBD2 (6 bases). The V gene's germline CDR1 is DFQATT and CDR2 SNEGSKA (reference sequence). The V and J ends lost 3 bases and 3 bases respectively, with 16 bases between them. This CDR3 comprises 15 residues. CDR3 in amino acids: CSASRRGLGTDTQYF. Written as DNA, the CDR3 is TGCAGTGCTAGTCGGAGGGGCCTGGGGACAGATACGCAGTATTTT.

This clonotype occurred a few times. The chain employs TRBV15 and TRBJ1-1; D remains unclear. The CDR3 sequence is 12 residues long. Per the germline V gene, CDR1 is LNHNV and CDR2 is YYDKDF (reference sequence). With 5 bases removed from V and 6 bases from J, the gap between germline ends came to 10 bases. The CDR3 coding sequence is TGTGCCACCAGCTCCAGAAATTCTGAAGCTTTCTTT. This sequence encodes CATSSRNSEAFF.

The V gene is TRBV18, the J gene TRBJ2-5; D remains unclear. Deletions cut 2 bases from V and 4 bases from J, with 8 bases between. The CDR3 has 13 amino acids. Germline assignment: CDR1 KGHSH and CDR2 LQKENI. CDR3 residues: CASSPTYRETQYF. CDR3 nucleotide sequence: TGTGCCAGCTCACCAACTTATCGAGAGACCCAGTACTTC.

The rearrangement links TRBV6-4 to TRBJ1-5, with TRBD1 as a possible D gene (5 bases). The V gene lost 3 bases and the J gene lost 3 bases, with 12 bases spanning the gap. Germline-derived CDR1 and CDR2 are MRHNA and SNTAGT. The CDR3 is 15 residues long. CDR3 nucleotides: TGTGCCAGCAGTGAGGGTCGGGGCCCCAATCAGCCCCAGCATTTT. Residues: CASSEGRGPNQPQHF.

This clonotype has ten or more counts. The V call is TRBV4-1, the J call TRBJ2-1; 11 bases fit TRBD2. The junction had 8 bases not matched to a gene; V was cut back by 4 bases and J by 0 bases. Per germline, CDR1 MGHRA and CDR2 YSYEKL. This CDR3 is built from 18 residues. CDR3 sequence: CASSRETSGDSSYNEQFF. CDR3 in DNA: TGCGCCAGCAGCCGAGAGACTAGCGGGGATAGCTCCTACAATGAGCAGTTCTTC.

V usage is TRBV5-6 and J usage is TRBJ1-2, with D tentatively TRBD1 (5 bases). The CDR3 is 15 amino acids. Germline values: CDR1 SGHDT, CDR2 YYEEEE. V lost 0 bases and J 4 bases, leaving 13 bases between the germline ends. CDR3 sequence reads: CASSLGGASFYGYTF. In nucleotides, the CDR3 is TGTGCCAGCAGCTTGGGAGGGGCCAGCTTCTATGGCTACACCTTC.

The rearrangement joins TRBV5-1 to TRBJ2-1; 7 bases are shared with TRBD2. Trimming at V came to 4 bases and at J to 3 bases, leaving 10 bases not matched to a gene. This CDR3 contains 16 residues. Germline CDR1 SGHRS, CDR2 YFSETQ. The CDR3 loop is CASSPARGFYYNEQFF. CDR3 DNA: TGCGCCAGCAGCCCTGCGCGGGGGTTCTACTACAATGAGCAGTTCTTC.

This clonotype was counted at least ten times. The J gene is TRBJ1-1, the V gene TRBV18; no clear D gene. Trimming left V 0 bases short and J 0 bases short, with 8 bases between. Germline V gene data show CDR1 as KGHSH and CDR2 as LQKENI. The CDR3 contains 15 residues. In DNA form, the CDR3 reads TGTGCCAGCTCACCACCGGAACTTCTGAACACTGAAGCTTTCTTT. Its protein product is CASSPPELLNTEAFF.

The V call is TRBV19, the J call TRBJ2-1, with TRBD2 matching over 12 bases. The germline CDR1 and CDR2 sequences are LNHDA and SQIVND (reference sequence). J lost 7 bases, V lost 6 bases, and 4 bases had no gene match. The length of the CDR3 is 14 residues. CDR3 region: CASRLAGGRNEQFF. The CDR3 nucleotides read TGTGCCAGTAGGCTAGCGGGGGGGCGGAATGAGCAGTTCTTC.

This clonotype was observed a few times. The gene calls are TRBV18 and TRBJ2-5; TRBD1 aligns across 11 bases. Germline assignment: CDR1 KGHSH and CDR2 LQKENI. The length of the CDR3 is 15 residues. With 4 bases clipped from V and 4 bases from J, the junction kept 5 bases outside the gene matches. CDR3 bases: TGTGCCAGCTCACTGGACAGGGGGCGCCGAGAGACCCAGTACTTC. It specifies CASSLDRGRRETQYF. The full variable domain, with the rest looked up from reference TRBV18 and TRBJ2-5, is NAGVMQNPRHLVRRRGQEARLRCSPMKGHSHVYWYRQLPEEGLKFMVYLQKENIIDESGMPKERFSAEFPKEGPSILRIQQVVRGDSAAYFCASSLDRGRRETQYFGPGTRLLVL.

This chain uses TRBV5-4 with TRBJ1-2; 10 bases align to TRBD1. J lost 4 bases, V lost 10 bases, and 7 bases had no gene match. The CDR3 spans 13 residues. Germline-derived CDR1 and CDR2 are SGHNT and YYREEE (reference sequence). The CDR3 region has the DNA TGTGCCGGACGGGACAGGGGATCCTATGGCTACACCTTC. Protein: CAGRDRGSYGYTF.

This clonotype has at least ten counts. V and J are TRBV4-1 and TRBJ2-7; D perhaps matches TRBD1 (5 bases). Looked up from germline, CDR1 is MGHRA and CDR2 is YSYEKL. V lost 5 bases and J lost 4, with 24 bases in between. There are 17 residues in the CDR3. In nucleotides, the CDR3 is TGCGCCAGCAGCTCGGCGAAAGACAGCCGAACCCGTTACGAGCAGTACTTC. Protein sequence: CASSSAKDSRTRYEQYF.

The genes are TRBV29-1 and TRBJ2-7, with D possibly matching TRBD1 (6 bases). This CDR3 spans 12 amino acids. Trimming pared 4 bases from V and 3 bases from J, leaving 10 bases between. Germline V gives CDR1 SQVTM, CDR2 ANQGSEA. CDR3 DNA: TGCAGCGTTGGTACAGGGATCTACGAGCAGTACTTC. As protein: CSVGTGIYEQYF.

The table lists this clonotype with many counts. This chain connects TRBV7-9 to TRBJ2-4, with 10 nucleotides matching TRBD1. The CDR3 runs 20 residues. CDR1 and CDR2 from the germline V gene are SEHNR and FQNEAQ (reference sequence). V lost 1 base, J lost 0 bases, and 12 bases stayed unmatched. The DNA of the CDR3 is TGTGCCAGCAGCTTAGTCGTTGGGACAGGGGCAAATCTAGCCAAAAACATTCAGTACTTC. Protein sequence: CASSLVVGTGANLAKNIQYF.

V usage is TRBV20-1 and J usage is TRBJ2-5; 9 bases fit TRBD2. CDR1 and CDR2 (germline): DFQATT, SNEGSKA (reference sequence). This CDR3 region has 14 residues. Trimming took 3 bases from V and 6 from J; bases not matched to a gene: 8. The CDR3 spells CSARPGGGAKTQYF. CDR3 nucleotide sequence: TGCAGTGCTAGGCCTGGCGGGGGGGCTAAGACCCAGTACTTC.

Only a few counts were recorded for this clonotype. The CDR3 DNA sequence: TGTGCCAGCAGCCTACAGGGGTTCACCGGGGAGCTGTTTTTT. It is translated as CASSLQGFTGELFF. The chain employs TRBV12-3 or TRBV12-4 and TRBJ2-2; 7 bases line up with TRBD1. V was pared by 6 bases and J by 4 bases, with 5 bases of the junction left unmatched. There are 14 residues in the CDR3.

The chain has TRBV20-1 and TRBJ2-2; possibly TRBD1 or TRBD2 for D (6 bases each). The V and J ends lost 2 bases and 0 bases respectively, with 13 bases between them. Per the germline V gene, CDR1 is DFQATT and CDR2 is SNEGSKA (reference sequence). The CDR3 extends over 16 amino acids. CDR3 sequence reads: CSARSGAVANTGELFF. CDR3 bases: TGCAGTGCTAGATCGGGGGCGGTAGCGAACACCGGGGAGCTGTTTTTT.

This clonotype was found a few times. The rearrangement links TRBV5-1 to TRBJ2-7, with no clear D. Between the trimmed V and J ends, which lost 2 bases and 2 bases, there was a span of 14 bases. Germline CDR1 SGHRS, CDR2 YFSETQ. This CDR3 has 15 residues. The CDR3 sequence is CASSFQPTDAYEQYF. CDR3 bases: TGCGCCAGCAGCTTCCAACCGACGGACGCCTACGAGCAGTACTTC.

V and J are TRBV7-8 and TRBJ2-7; D unclear. The germline V gene encodes CDR1 SGHVS and CDR2 FQNEAQ. Trimming pared 6 bases from V and 1 base from J, leaving 10 bases between. CDR3 length equals 13 residues. The CDR3, as DNA: TGTGCCAGCAGAGACGGTATTTCCTACGAGCAGTACTTC. Its translation is CASRDGISYEQYF.

V usage is TRBV12-5 and J usage is TRBJ2-5, with D maybe TRBD1 (6 bases). This CDR3 contains 17 residues. Germline V lookup: CDR1 LGHNT, CDR2 FRNRAP. Trimming took 3 bases from V and 1 from J, leaving 18 bases between them. The CDR3, as DNA: TGTGCTAGTGGTTTTGAGGTTCAAACAGGGATCCAAGAGACCCAGTACTTC. Its protein is CASGFEVQTGIQETQYF.

This clonotype was seen many times. The rearrangement uses TRBV7-6 and TRBJ1-2, with D maybe TRBD1 (5 bases). The germline CDR1 and CDR2 sequences are SGHVS and FNYEAQ. V lost 4 bases and J lost 5, with 11 bases in between. The CDR3 length is 13 residues. The DNA of the CDR3 is TGTGCCAGCAGCTCCCGCGGGGGGTATGGCTACACCTTC. Translating it yields CASSSRGGYGYTF.